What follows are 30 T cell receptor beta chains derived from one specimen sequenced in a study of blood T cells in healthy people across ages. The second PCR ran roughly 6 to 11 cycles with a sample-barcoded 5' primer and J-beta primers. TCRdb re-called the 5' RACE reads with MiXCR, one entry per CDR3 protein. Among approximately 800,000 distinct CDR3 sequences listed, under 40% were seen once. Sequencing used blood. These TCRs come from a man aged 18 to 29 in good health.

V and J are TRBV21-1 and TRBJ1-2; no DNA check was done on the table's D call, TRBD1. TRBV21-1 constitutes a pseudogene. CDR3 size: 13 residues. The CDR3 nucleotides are TGTGCCAGCAGTACAGGGGTTCCCTATGGCTACACCTTC. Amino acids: CASSTGVPYGYTF.

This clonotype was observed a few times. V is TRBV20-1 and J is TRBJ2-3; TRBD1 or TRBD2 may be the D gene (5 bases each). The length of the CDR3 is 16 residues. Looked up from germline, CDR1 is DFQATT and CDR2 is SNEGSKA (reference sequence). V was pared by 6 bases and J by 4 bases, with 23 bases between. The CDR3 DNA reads TGCAGTGCCAAAGACAGTTTCCGAATGGGGGCAGATACGCAGTATTTT. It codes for CSAKDSFRMGADTQYF.

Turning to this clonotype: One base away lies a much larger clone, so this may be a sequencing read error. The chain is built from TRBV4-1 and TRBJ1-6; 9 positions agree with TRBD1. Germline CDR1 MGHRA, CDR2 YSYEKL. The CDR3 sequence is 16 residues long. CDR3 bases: TGCGCCAGCAGCCAAGGGGACAGGGCAGCTCCTTCACCCCTCGACTTT. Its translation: CASSQGDRAAPSPLDF.

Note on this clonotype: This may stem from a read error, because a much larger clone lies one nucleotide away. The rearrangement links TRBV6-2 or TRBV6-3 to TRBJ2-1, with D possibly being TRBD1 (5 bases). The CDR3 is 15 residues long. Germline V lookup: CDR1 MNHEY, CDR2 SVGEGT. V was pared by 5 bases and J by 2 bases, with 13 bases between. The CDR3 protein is CASSPRQCTYNEQFF. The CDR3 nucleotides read TGTGCCAGCAGTCCGAGACAGTGTACCTACAATGAGCAGTTCTTC.

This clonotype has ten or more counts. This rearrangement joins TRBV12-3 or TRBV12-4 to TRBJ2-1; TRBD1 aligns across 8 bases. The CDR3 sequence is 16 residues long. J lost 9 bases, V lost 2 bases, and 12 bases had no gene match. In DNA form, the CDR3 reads TGTGCCAGCAGTTTATTGAGGACAGGGTTGTTGGGTGAGCAGTTCTTC. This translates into CASSLLRTGLLGEQFF.

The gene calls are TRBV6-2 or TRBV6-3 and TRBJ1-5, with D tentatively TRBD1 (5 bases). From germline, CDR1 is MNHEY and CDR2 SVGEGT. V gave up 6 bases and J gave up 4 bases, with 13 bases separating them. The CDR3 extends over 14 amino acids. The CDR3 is CASRPGTENQPQHF. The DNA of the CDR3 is TGTGCCAGCAGACCCGGGACGGAAAATCAGCCCCAGCATTTT.

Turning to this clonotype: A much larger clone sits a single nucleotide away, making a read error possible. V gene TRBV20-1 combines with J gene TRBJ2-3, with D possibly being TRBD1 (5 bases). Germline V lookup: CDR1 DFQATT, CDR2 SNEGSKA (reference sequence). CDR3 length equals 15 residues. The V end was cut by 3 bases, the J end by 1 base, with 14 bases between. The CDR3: CSARTVGSGTDTQYF. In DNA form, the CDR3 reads TGCAGTGCTAGGACAGTAGGGTCAGGCACAGATACGCAGTATTTT.

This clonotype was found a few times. DNA for the CDR3: TGTGCCAGCAGCCCGCCCTCGATGGCCGAGCAGTTCTTC. The encoded protein is CASSPPSMAEQFF. V usage is TRBV9 and J usage is TRBJ2-1; the D is unclear. This CDR3 contains 13 residues. Germline values: CDR1 SGDLS, CDR2 YYNGEE. V was trimmed by 4 bases and J by 10 bases, leaving 15 bases between them. The whole variable domain, filled in from reference TRBV9 and TRBJ2-1, reads DSGVTQTPKHLITATGQRVTLRCSPRSGDLSVYWYQQSLDQGLQFLIQYYNGEERAKGNILERFSAQQFPDLHSELNLSSLELGDSALYFCASSPPSMAEQFFGPGTRLTVL.

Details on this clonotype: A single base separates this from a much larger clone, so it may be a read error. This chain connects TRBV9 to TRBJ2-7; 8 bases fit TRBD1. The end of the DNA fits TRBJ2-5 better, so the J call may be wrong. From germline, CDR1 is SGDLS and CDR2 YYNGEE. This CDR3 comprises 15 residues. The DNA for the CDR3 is TGTGCCAGCAACCCCGCCGGACAGGGCAAAGAGACCCAGTACTTC. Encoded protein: CASNPAGQGKETQYF.

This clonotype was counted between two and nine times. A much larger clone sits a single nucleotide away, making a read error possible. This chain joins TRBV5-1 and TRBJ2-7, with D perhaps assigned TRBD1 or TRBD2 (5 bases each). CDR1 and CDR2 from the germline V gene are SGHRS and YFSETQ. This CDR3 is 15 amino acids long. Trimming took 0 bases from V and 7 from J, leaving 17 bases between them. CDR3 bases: TGCGCCAGCAGCTTGGAACCAGGGACCAACGATGAGCAGTACTTC. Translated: CASSLEPGTNDEQYF.

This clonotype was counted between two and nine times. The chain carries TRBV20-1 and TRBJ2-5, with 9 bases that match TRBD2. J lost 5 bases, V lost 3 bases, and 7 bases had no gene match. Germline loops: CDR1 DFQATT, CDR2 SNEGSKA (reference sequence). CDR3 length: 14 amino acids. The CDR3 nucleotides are TGCAGTGCTAGGGGTAGCGGGGGTGTCGAGACCCAGTACTTC. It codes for CSARGSGGVETQYF.

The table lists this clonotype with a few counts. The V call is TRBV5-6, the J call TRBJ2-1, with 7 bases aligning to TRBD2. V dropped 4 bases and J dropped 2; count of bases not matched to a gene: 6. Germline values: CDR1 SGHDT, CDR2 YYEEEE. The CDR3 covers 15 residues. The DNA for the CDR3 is TGTGCCAGCAGCCCTACTAGCGTCACCTACAATGAGCAGTTCTTC. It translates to CASSPTSVTYNEQFF.

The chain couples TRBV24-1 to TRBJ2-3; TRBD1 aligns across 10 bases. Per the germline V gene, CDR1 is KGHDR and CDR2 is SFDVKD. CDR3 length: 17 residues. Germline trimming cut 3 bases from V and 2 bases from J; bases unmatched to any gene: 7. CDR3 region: CATSDRTGQGTTDTQYF. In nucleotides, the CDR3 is TGTGCCACCAGTGATCGTACGGGACAGGGGACCACAGATACGCAGTATTTT.

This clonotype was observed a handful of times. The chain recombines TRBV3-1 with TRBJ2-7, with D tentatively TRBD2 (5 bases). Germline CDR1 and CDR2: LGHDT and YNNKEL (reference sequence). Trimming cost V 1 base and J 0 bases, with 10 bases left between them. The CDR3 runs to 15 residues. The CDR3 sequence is CASSQGRLASYEQYF. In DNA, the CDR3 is TGTGCCAGCAGCCAAGGCCGGCTAGCCTCCTACGAGCAGTACTTC.

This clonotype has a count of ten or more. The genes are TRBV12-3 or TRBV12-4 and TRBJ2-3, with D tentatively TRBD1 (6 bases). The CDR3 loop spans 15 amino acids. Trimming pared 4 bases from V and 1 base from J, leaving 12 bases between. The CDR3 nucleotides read TGTGCCAGCAGTTCCAACAGGGCCGGCACAGATACGCAGTATTTT. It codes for CASSSNRAGTDTQYF.

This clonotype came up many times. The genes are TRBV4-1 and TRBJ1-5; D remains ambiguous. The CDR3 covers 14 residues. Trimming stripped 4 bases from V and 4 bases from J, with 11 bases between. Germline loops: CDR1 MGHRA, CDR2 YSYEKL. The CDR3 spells CASSPTPGNQPQHF. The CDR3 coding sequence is TGCGCCAGCAGCCCAACACCCGGGAATCAGCCCCAGCATTTT.

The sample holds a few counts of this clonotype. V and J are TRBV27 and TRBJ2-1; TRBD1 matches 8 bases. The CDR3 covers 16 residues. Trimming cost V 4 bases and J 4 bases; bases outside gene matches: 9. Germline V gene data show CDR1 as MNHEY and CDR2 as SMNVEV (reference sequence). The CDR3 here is CASSSRTGTGYNEQFF. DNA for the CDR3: TGTGCCAGCAGTTCACGGACAGGGACAGGTTACAATGAGCAGTTCTTC.

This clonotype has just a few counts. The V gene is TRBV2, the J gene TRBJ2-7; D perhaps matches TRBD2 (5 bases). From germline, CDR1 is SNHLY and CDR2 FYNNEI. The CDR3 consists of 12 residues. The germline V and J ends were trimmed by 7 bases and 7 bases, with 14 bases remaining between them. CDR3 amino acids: CASTRFREEQYF. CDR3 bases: TGTGCCAGCACAAGATTCCGGGAAGAGCAGTACTTC.

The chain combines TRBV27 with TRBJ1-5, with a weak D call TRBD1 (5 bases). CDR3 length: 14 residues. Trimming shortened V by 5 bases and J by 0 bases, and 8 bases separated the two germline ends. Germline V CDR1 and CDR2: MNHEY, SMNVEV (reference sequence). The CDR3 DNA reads TGTGCCAGCAGTCCGACAGTTAGCAATCAGCCCCAGCATTTT. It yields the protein CASSPTVSNQPQHF.

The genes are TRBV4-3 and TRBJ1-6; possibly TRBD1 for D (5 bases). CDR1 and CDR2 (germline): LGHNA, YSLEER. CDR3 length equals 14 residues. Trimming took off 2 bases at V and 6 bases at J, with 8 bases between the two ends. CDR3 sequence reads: CASSQTRANSPLHF. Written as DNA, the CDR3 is TGCGCCAGCAGCCAAACCAGGGCTAATTCACCCCTCCACTTT.

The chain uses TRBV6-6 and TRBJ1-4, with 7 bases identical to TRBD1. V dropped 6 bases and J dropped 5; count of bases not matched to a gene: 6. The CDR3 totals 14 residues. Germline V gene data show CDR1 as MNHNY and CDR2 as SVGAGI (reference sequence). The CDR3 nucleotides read TGTGCCAGCAGCCCACAGGGGTGGAATGAAAAACTGTTTTTT. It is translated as CASSPQGWNEKLFF.

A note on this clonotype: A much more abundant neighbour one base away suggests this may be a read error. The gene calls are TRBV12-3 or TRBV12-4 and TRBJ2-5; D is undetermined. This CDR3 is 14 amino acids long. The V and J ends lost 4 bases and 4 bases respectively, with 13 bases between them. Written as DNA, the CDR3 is TGTGCCAGCAGTTCAGGCAACCAAGTAGAGACCCAGTACTTC. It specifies CASSSGNQVETQYF.

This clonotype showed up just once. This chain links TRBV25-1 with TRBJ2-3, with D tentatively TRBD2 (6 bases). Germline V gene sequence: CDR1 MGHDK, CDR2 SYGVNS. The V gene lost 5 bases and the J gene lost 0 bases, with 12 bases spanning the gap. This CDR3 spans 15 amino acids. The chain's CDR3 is CASSTRTISTDTQYF. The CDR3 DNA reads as TGTGCCAGCAGTACCCGGACTATCAGCACAGATACGCAGTATTTT.

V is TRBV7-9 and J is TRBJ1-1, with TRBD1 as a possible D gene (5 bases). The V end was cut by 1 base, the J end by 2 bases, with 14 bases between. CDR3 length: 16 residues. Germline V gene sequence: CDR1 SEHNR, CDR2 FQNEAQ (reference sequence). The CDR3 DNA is TGTGCCAGCAGCTTAGGGAGGGGACCGAGAAACACTGAAGCTTTCTTT. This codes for CASSLGRGPRNTEAFF.

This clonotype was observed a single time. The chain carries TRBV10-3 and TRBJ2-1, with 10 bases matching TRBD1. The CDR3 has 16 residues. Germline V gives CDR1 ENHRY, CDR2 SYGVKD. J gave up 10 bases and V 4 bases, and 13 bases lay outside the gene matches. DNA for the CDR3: TGTGCCATCAGTGGCCATCTTACGGGACAGGGGTACGAGCAGTTCTTC. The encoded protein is CAISGHLTGQGYEQFF.

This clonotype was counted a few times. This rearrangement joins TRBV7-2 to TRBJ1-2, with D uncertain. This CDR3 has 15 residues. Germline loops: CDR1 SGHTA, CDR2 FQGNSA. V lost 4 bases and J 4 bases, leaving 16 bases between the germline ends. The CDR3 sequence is CASSSAVGFPYGYTF. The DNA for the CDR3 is TGTGCCAGCAGCTCCGCGGTAGGGTTCCCCTATGGCTACACCTTC.

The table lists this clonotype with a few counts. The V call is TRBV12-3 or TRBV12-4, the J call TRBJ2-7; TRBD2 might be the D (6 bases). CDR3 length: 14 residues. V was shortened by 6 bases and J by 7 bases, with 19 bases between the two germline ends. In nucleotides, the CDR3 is TGTGCCAGCAGCTCGGGACCGGGGGTGGGGGAGCAGTACTTC. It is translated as CASSSGPGVGEQYF.

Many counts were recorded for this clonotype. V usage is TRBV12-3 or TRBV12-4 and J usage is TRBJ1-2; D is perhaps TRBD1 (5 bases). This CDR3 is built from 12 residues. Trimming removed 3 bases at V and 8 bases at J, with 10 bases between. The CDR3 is CASSFGRDGYTF. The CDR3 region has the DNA TGTGCCAGCAGTTTTGGCAGGGACGGCTACACCTTC.

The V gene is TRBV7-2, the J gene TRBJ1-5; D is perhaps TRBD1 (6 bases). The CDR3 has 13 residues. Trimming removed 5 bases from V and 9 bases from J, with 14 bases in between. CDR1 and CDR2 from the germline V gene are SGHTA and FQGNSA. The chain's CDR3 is CASSPNREPPQHF. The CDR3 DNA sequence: TGTGCCAGCAGCCCCAACAGGGAGCCGCCCCAGCATTTT.

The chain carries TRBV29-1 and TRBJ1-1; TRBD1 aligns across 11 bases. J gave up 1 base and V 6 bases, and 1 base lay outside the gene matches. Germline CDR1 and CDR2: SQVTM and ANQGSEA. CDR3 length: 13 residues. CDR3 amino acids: CSVGQGGNTEAFF. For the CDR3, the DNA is TGCAGCGTGGGACAGGGGGGGAACACTGAAGCTTTCTTT.